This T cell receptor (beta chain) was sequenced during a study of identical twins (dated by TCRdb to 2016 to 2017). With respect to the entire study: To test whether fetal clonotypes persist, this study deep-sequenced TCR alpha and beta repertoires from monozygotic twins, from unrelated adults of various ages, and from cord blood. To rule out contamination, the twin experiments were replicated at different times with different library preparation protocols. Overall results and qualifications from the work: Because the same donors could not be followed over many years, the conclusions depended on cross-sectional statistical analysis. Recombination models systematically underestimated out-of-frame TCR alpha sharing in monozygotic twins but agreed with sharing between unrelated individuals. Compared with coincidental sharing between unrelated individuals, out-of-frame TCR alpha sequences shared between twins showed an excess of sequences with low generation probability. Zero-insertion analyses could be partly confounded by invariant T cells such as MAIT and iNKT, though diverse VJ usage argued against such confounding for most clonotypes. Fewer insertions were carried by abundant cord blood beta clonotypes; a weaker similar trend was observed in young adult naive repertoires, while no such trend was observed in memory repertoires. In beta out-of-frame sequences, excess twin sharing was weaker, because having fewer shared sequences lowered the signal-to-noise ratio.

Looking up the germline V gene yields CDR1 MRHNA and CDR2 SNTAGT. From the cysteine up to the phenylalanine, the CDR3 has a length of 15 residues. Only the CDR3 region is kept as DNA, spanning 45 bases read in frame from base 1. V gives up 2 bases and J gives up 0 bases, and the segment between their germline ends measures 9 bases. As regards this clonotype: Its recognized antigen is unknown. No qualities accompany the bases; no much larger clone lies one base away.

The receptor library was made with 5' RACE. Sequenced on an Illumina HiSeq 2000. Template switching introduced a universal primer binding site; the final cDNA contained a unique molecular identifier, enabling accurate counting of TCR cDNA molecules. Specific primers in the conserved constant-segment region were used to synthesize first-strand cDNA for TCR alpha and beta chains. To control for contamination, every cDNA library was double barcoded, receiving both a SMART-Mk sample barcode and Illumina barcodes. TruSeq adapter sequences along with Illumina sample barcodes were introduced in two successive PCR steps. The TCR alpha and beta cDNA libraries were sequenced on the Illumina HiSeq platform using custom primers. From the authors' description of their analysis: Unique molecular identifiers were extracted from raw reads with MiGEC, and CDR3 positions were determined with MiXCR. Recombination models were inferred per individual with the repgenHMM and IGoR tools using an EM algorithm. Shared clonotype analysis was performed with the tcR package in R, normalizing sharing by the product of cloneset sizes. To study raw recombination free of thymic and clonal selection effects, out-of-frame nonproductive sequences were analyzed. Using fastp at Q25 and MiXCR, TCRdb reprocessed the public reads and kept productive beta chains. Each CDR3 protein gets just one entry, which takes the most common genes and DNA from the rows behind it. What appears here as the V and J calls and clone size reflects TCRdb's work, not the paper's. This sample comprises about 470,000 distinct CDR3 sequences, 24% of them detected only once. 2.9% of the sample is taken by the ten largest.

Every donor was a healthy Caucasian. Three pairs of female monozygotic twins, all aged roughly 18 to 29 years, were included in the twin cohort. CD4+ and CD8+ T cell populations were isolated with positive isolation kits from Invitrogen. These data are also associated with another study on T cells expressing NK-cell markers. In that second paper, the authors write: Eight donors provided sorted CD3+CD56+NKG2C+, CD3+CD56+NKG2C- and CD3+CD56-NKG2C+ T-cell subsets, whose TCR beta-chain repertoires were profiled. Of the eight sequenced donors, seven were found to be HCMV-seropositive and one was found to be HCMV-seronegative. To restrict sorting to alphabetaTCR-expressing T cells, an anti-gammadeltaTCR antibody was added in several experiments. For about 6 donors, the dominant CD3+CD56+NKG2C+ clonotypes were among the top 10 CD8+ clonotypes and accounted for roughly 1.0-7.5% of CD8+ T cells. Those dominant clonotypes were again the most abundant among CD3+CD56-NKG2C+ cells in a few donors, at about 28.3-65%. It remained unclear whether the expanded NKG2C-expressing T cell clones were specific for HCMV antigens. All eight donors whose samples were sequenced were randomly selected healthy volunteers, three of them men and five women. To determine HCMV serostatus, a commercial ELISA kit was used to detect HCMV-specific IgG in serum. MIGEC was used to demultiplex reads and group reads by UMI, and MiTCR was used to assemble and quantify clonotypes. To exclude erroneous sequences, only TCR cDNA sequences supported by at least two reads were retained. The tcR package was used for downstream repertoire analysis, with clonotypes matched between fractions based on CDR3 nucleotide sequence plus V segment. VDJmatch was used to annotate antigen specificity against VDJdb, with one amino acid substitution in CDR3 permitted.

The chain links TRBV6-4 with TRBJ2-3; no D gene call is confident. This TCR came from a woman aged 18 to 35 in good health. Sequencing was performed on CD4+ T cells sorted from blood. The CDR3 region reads CASSDRSVSTDTQYF. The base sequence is TGTGCCAGCAGTGACCGTAGTGTAAGCACAGATACGCAGTATTTT.